This T cell receptor beta chain was captured in a study of shared clonotypes between healthy human individuals. General observations from the study: Clonotypes shared by all four sorted-subset donors had higher generation probabilities than non-shared clonotypes. Memory subsets generally showed lower estimated richness than naive subsets.

With 4 bases clipped from V and 0 bases from J, the junction kept 8 bases outside the gene matches. The V gene's germline CDR1 is LNHDA and CDR2 SQIVND (reference sequence). This CDR3 is built from 17 residues. Notes on this clone: Antigen: not known.

Evenly divided among several immunoSEQ plates was the genomic DNA of each subset. The protocol was immunoSEQ multiplex PCR, while the TCRdb copy is restricted to in-frame clones and leaves out a portion. This sample yields about a million clones, of which under 80% are seen a single time; 1.4% to 1.5% belongs to the top ten. The TCR sequence derives from a man younger than 35 in good health. The material sequenced was memory CD4+ T cells sorted from blood. Subset noted: CD45RA-negative fraction. V and J are TRBV19 and TRBJ1-1; 10 nucleotides match TRBD1. The CDR3, as DNA: TGTGCCAGTAGTAACCGACAGGGGGCCCCCTTGAACACTGAAGCTTTCTTT. This encodes CASSNRQGAPLNTEAFF.